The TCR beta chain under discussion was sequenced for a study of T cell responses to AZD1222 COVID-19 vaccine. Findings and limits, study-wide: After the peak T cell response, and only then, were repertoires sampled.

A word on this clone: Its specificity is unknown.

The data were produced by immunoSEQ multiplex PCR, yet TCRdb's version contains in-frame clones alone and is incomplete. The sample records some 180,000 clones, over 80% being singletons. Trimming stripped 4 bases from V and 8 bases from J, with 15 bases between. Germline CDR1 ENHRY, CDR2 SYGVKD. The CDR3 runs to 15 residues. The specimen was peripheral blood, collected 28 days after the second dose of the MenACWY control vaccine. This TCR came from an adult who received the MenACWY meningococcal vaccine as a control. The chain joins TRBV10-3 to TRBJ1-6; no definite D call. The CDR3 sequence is CAISVAGWEDSPLHF. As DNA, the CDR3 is TGTGCCATCAGTGTAGCCGGTTGGGAGGATTCACCCCTCCACTTT.